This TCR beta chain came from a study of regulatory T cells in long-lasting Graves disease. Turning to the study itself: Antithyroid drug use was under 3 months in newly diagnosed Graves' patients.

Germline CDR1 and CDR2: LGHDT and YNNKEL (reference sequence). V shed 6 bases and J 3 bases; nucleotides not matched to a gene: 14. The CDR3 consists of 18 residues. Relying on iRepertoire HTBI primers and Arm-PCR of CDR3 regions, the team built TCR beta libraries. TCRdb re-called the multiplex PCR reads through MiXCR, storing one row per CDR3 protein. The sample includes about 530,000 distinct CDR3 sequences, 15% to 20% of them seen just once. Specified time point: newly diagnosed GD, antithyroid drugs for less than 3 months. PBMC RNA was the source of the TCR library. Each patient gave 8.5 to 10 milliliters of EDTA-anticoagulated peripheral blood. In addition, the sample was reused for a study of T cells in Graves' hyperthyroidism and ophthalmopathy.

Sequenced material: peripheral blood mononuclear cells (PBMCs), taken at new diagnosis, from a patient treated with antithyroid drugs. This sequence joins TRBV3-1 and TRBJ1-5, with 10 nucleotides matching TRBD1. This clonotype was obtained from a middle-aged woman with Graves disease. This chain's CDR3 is CASSSLRRTGGDNQPQHF. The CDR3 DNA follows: TGTGCCAGCAGTTCGCTTCGTAGGACAGGGGGAGACAATCAGCCCCAGCATTTT.